This T cell receptor (beta chain) was identified during a study of blood T cell repertoires in COVID-19. Study overall: Samples representing acute and convalescent COVID-19 were sourced from the United States, Italy and Spain. T cells, B-cell-depleted T cells, or PBMCs supplied cDNA or gDNA.

As handled by the study authors: Nucleated cell number was recorded as an estimate derived from reference gene primer amplification. TCRdb's table, derived via immunoSEQ multiplex PCR, lists solely in-frame clones and lacks some. V and J calls and clone size follow that table, whereas D and trimming were derived from the DNA. The profile shows about 74,000 clones, about 80% of them singletons. The sequence was collected from a human donor in a cohort sampled during active COVID-19. Sequencing input: peripheral blood.

CDR3 region: CASSPTGGETQYF. CDR3 in DNA: TGTGCCAGCAGTCCGACAGGGGGGGAGACCCAGTACTTC. The chain carries TRBV27 and TRBJ2-5, with TRBD1 matching over 9 bases. Trimming at V came to 5 bases and at J to 5 bases, leaving 3 bases not matched to a gene. CDR1 is MNHEY and CDR2 is SMNVEV in the germline V gene (reference sequence). This CDR3 has 13 amino acids.